The 10 T cell receptor beta chains given below trace back to one sample, sequenced in a study of cytomegalovirus exposure and HLA in healthy donors. PCR primers comprised 60 Vbeta and 13 Jbeta primers. Profiling relied on immunoSEQ multiplex PCR, and the TCRdb table lists in-frame clones only, not all of them. Its clone listing holds about 170,000 clones. The sample consisted of PBMCs. The source of these receptors is a woman aged 18-29 years in good health and CMV-seropositive.

The genes are TRBV6-5 and TRBJ1-1; D remains ambiguous. This CDR3 region has 13 residues. Germline CDR1 MNHEY, CDR2 SVGAGI. The germline V and J ends were trimmed by 6 bases and 5 bases, with 13 bases remaining between them. The CDR3 region is CASRTGGGTEAFF. DNA for the CDR3: TGTGCCAGCAGAACGGGAGGAGGGACTGAAGCTTTCTTT.

The genes are TRBV2 and TRBJ2-5; 10 nucleotides align to TRBD1. The DNA end is more similar to TRBJ2-7, so the J call may be wrong. CDR3 length equals 16 residues. Germline V gives CDR1 SNHLY, CDR2 FYNNEI. The CDR3 region is CASSPLRQGAYSEQYF. The DNA of the CDR3 is TGTGCCAGCAGCCCCCTCCGACAGGGGGCCTATAGCGAGCAGTACTTC.

The chain recombines TRBV7-9 with TRBJ1-2; TRBD1 might be the D (6 bases). This CDR3 comprises 14 residues. The V end was cut by 4 bases, the J end by 3 bases, with 12 bases between. Germline V gene lookup returns CDR1 SEHNR and CDR2 FQNEAQ (reference sequence). The CDR3 sequence is CASSSRQAYYGYTF. CDR3 nucleotides: TGTGCCAGCAGCTCACGACAGGCATACTATGGCTACACCTTC.

The chain has TRBV9 and TRBJ1-1; D is possibly TRBD1 (6 bases). V was cut by 4 bases and J by 0 bases, with 10 bases left in between. This CDR3 is 14 amino acids long. Germline V gives CDR1 SGDLS, CDR2 YYNGEE. This CDR3 is CASSKDSLNTEAFF. For the CDR3, the DNA is TGTGCCAGCAGCAAGGACAGCTTGAACACTGAAGCTTTCTTT.

The chain has TRBV4-3 and TRBJ1-3; D is undetermined. There are 15 residues in the CDR3. Trimming removed 4 bases from V and 0 bases from J, with 10 bases in between. Germline assignment: CDR1 LGHNA and CDR2 YSLEER. The DNA of the CDR3 is TGCGCCAGCAGCCCCGGGGTCCACTCTGGAAACACCATATATTTT. This gives the protein CASSPGVHSGNTIYF.

V and J are TRBV11-2 and TRBJ2-5; 10 bases are shared with TRBD2. Trimming took 3 bases from V and 5 from J; bases not matched to a gene: 6. CDR1 and CDR2 from the germline V gene are SGHAT and FQNNGV. This CDR3 contains 15 residues. This CDR3 reads CASSFASGGGETQYF. CDR3 DNA: TGTGCCAGCAGCTTTGCTAGCGGGGGAGGGGAGACCCAGTACTTC.

The CDR3 here is CASSEGTGINQPQHF. As DNA, the CDR3 is TGTGCCAGCAGTGAAGGGACAGGGATCAATCAGCCCCAGCATTTT. The V gene is TRBV6-1, the J gene TRBJ1-5; 8 bases agree with TRBD1. V gave up 1 base and J gave up 3 bases; unmatched junction bases: 2. The CDR3 length is 15 residues. CDR1 is MNHNS and CDR2 is SASEGT in the germline V gene.

The V gene is TRBV25-1, the J gene TRBJ1-2, with 7 bases that match TRBD1. The CDR3 covers 14 residues. The trim removed 3 bases at V and 8 bases at J, leaving 9 bases unmatched. Germline assignment: CDR1 MGHDK and CDR2 SYGVNS. This CDR3 is CASSDFDRADGYTF. DNA of the CDR3: TGTGCCAGCAGTGATTTCGACAGGGCGGACGGCTACACCTTC.

V usage is TRBV7-2 and J usage is TRBJ2-1; 10 positions match TRBD2. This CDR3 contains 15 residues. Trimming at V came to 2 bases and at J to 4 bases, leaving 2 bases not matched to a gene. CDR1 and CDR2 from the germline V gene are SGHTA and FQGNSA. DNA of the CDR3: TGTGCCAGCAGCTTATCTAGCGGGGGATACAATGAGCAGTTCTTC. As protein: CASSLSSGGYNEQFF.

The rearrangement links TRBV27 to TRBJ2-7; possibly TRBD1 for D (5 bases). Trimming left V 6 bases short and J 0 bases short, with 18 bases between. Germline CDR1 is MNHEY and CDR2 is SMNVEV (reference sequence). This CDR3 has 16 amino acids. The CDR3 nucleotides are TGTGCCAGCAGCGAGAAGAGACAGTACCCCTCCTACGAGCAGTACTTC. Its protein product is CASSEKRQYPSYEQYF.